One sample yielded the 7 T cell receptor beta chains listed below, sequenced in a study of blood T cell repertoires in COVID-19. The assay was immunoSEQ multiplex PCR, and TCRdb's table has in-frame clones only and misses some. The sample contains under 45,000 clones, about 85% of which appear only once. The sample taken for sequencing was peripheral blood. The origin of the receptors is a woman aged 80 or over in a cohort sampled during active or convalescent COVID-19.

The rearrangement joins TRBV3-1 (or the pseudogene TRBV3-2) to TRBJ2-5; possibly TRBD1 for D (5 bases). V was shortened by 1 base and J by 0 bases, with 9 bases between the two germline ends. Germline CDR1 LGHDT, CDR2 YNNKEL (reference sequence). CDR3 length: 15 amino acids. The CDR3: CASSQVSGYQETQYF. The CDR3 region has the DNA TGTGCCAGCAGCCAAGTATCAGGGTACCAAGAGACCCAGTACTTC.

V gene TRBV11-3 combines with J gene TRBJ2-3; a possible D gene is TRBD1 (6 bases). The CDR3 sequence is 17 residues long. V was cut by 3 bases and J by 2 bases, with 18 bases left in between. Germline lookup yields CDR1 SGHNT and CDR2 YENEEA. The CDR3 nucleotides are TGTGCCAGCAGCTTCCGGACAGTCATAGCATCCACAGATACGCAGTATTTT. Protein product: CASSFRTVIASTDTQYF.

A note on this clone: The sample has other DNA sequences that encode this CDR3 too. The CDR3 nucleotides are TGTGCCTGGAGTGTACTCAGGGGGAACACTGAAGCTTTCTTT. This codes for CAWSVLRGNTEAFF. The chain joins TRBV30 to TRBJ1-1; D perhaps matches TRBD1 (6 bases). Trimming removed 0 bases from V and 1 base from J, with 9 bases in between. The CDR3 spans 14 residues. From germline, CDR1 is GTSNPN and CDR2 SVGIG (reference sequence).

The J gene is TRBJ2-7, the V gene TRBV11-3; 11 nucleotides agree with TRBD1. This CDR3 has 16 residues. The V and J ends lost 3 bases and 3 bases, in that order; junction bases with no gene match: 7. Germline V gene lookup returns CDR1 SGHNT and CDR2 YENEEA. As DNA, the CDR3 is TGTGCCAGCAGCTTCAATCACGGGACAGGGGGCTACGAGCAGTACTTC. This translates into CASSFNHGTGGYEQYF. The variable domain in full, completed from reference TRBV11-3 and TRBJ2-7, reads EAGVVQSPRYKIIEKKQPVAFWCNPISGHNTLYWYLQNLGQGPELLIRYENEEAVDDSQLPKDRFSAERLKGVDSTLKIQPAELGDSAVYLCASSFNHGTGGYEQYFGPGTRLTVT.

This sequence joins TRBV7-2 and TRBJ1-3; no reliable D call. Germline CDR1 reads SGHTA; CDR2 reads FQGNSA. The CDR3 is made up of 14 amino acids. Between the trimmed V and J ends, which lost 5 bases and 0 bases, there was a span of 8 bases. This CDR3 is CASSPRVSGNTIYF. Here the CDR3 DNA reads TGTGCCAGCAGCCCCCGGGTCTCTGGAAACACCATATATTTT.

The chain recombines TRBV7-8 with TRBJ2-2; D not resolved. CDR3 length equals 16 residues. Germline-derived CDR1 and CDR2 are SGHVS and FQNEAQ. Trimming cost V 1 base and J 2 bases, with 11 bases left between them. CDR3 amino acids: CASSLVWARNTGELFF. DNA of the CDR3: TGTGCCAGCAGCTTAGTGTGGGCGCGAAACACCGGGGAGCTGTTTTTT.

The V and J genes are TRBV7-3 and TRBJ2-3; no clear D. This CDR3 comprises 13 residues. The germline V and J ends were trimmed by 8 bases and 5 bases, with 14 bases remaining between them. Germline V lookup: CDR1 SGHTA, CDR2 FQGTGA. The CDR3 loop is CASRNQVEDTQYF. The CDR3, as DNA: TGTGCCAGCCGCAACCAGGTCGAAGATACGCAGTATTTT.